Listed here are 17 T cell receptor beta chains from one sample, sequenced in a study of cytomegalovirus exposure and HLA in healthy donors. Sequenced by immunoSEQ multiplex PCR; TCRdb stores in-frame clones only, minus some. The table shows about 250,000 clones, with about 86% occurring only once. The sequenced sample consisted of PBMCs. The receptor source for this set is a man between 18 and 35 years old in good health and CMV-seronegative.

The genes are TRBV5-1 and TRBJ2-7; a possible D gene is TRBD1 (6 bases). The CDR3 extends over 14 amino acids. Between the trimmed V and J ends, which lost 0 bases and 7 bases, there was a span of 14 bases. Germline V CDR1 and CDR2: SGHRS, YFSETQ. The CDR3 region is CASSLGSGAREQYF. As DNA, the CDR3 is TGCGCCAGCAGCTTGGGTTCAGGGGCGAGGGAGCAGTACTTC.

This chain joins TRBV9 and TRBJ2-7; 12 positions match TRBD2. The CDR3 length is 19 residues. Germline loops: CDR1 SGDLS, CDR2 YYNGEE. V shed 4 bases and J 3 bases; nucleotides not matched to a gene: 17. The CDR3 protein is CASSRRQVGGLAGFYEQYF. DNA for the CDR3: TGTGCCAGCAGCAGACGACAGGTCGGAGGACTAGCGGGATTCTACGAGCAGTACTTC. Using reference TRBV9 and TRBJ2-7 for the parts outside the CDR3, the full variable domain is DSGVTQTPKHLITATGQRVTLRCSPRSGDLSVYWYQQSLDQGLQFLIQYYNGEERAKGNILERFSAQQFPDLHSELNLSSLELGDSALYFCASSRRQVGGLAGFYEQYFGPGTRLTVT.

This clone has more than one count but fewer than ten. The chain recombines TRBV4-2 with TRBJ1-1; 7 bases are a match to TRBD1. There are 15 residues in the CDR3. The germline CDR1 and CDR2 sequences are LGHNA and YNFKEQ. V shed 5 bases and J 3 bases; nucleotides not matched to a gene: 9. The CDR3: CASSLQGTRDTEAFF. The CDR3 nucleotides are TGTGCCAGCAGCTTACAGGGGACGAGGGACACTGAAGCTTTCTTT.

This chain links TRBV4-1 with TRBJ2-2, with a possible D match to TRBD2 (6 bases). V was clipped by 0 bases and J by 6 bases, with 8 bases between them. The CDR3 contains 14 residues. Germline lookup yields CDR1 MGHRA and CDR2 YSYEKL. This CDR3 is CASSQDSGAGELFF. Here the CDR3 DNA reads TGCGCCAGCAGCCAAGACTCGGGGGCCGGGGAGCTGTTTTTT.

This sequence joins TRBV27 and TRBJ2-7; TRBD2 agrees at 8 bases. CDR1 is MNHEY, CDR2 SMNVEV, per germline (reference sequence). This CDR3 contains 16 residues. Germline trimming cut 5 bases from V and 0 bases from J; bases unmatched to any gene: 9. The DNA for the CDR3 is TGTGCCAGCAGTCCCAGCGGGGGACCTCTCTCCTACGAGCAGTACTTC. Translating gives CASSPSGGPLSYEQYF.

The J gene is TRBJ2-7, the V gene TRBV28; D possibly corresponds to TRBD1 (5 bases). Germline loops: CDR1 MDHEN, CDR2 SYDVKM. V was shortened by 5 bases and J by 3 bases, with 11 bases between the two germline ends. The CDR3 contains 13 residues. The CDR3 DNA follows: TGTGCCAGCAGTCCAGAGACAGTCTACGAGCAGTACTTC. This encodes CASSPETVYEQYF.

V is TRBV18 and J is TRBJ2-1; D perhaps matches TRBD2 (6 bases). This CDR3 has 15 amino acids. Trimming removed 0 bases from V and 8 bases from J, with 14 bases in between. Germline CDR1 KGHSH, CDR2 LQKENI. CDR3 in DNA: TGTGCCAGCTCACCACCGGGGCAGGGAGGTGATGAGCAGTTCTTC. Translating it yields CASSPPGQGGDEQFF.

The CDR3 DNA sequence: TGTGCCAGCAACGGGTGGACTAGCGGGATTATGGAGACCCAGTACTTC. Encoded protein: CASNGWTSGIMETQYF. The rearrangement links TRBV27 to TRBJ2-5, with TRBD2 identical over 12 bases. The germline V gene encodes CDR1 MNHEY and CDR2 SMNVEV (reference sequence). This CDR3 has 16 amino acids. With 7 bases clipped from V and 5 bases from J, the junction kept 11 bases outside the gene matches.

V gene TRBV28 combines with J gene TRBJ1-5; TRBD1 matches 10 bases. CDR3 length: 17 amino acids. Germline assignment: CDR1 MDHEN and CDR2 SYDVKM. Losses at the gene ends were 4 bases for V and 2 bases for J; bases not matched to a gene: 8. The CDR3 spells CASSSPGQGSGNQPQHF. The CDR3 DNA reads TGTGCCAGCAGTTCGCCGGGACAGGGGTCCGGCAATCAGCCCCAGCATTTT.

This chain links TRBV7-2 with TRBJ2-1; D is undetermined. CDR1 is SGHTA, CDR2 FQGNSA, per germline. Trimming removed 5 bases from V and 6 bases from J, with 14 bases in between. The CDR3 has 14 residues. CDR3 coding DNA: TGTGCCAGCAGCACAGACCGAATGGCCAATGAGCAGTTCTTC. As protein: CASSTDRMANEQFF. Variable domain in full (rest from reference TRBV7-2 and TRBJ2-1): GAGVSQSPSNKVTEKGKDVELRCDPISGHTALYWYRQSLGQGLEFLIYFQGNSAPDKSGLPSDRFSAERTGGSVSTLTIQRTQQEDSAVYLCASSTDRMANEQFFGPGTRLTVL.

CDR3 amino acids: CASSRRQGQTGAFF. The CDR3 DNA is TGTGCCAGCAGCCGACGACAGGGTCAGACCGGAGCTTTCTTT. The chain carries TRBV6-5 and TRBJ1-1, with 7 bases identical to TRBD1. Germline CDR1 MNHEY, CDR2 SVGAGI. V lost 6 bases and J lost 10; bases outside the gene matches: 14. CDR3 length: 14 residues.

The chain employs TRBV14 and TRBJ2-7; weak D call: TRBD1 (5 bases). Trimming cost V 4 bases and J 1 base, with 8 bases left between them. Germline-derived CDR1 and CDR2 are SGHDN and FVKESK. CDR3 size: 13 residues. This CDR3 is CASSLQGSYEQYF. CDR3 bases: TGTGCCAGCAGCCTCCAGGGTTCCTACGAGCAGTACTTC.

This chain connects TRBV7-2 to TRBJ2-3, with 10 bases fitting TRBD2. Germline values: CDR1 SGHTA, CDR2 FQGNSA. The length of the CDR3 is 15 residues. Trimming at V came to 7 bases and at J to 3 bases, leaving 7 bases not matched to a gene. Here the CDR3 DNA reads TGTGCCAGCAAGGAGCGGGGGGGGACGACAGATACGCAGTATTTT. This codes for CASKERGGTTDTQYF.

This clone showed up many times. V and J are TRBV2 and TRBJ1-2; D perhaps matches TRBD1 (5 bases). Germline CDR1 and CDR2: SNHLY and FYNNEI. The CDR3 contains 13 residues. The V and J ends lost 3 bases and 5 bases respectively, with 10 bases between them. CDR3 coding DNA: TGTGCCAGCAGTGAGGCGCAGGGATATGGCTACACCTTC. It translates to CASSEAQGYGYTF.

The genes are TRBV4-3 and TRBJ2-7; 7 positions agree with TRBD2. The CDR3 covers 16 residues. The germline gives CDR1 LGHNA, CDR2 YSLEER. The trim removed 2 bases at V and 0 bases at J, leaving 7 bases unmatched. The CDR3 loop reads CASSQIPLAVSYEQYF. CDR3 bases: TGCGCCAGCAGCCAAATTCCTCTAGCGGTCTCCTACGAGCAGTACTTC.

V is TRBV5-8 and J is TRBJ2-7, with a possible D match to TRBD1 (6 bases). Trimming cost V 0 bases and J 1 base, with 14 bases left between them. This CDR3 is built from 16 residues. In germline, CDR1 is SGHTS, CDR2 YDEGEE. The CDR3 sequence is CASSLVVYRASYEQYF. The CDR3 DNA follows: TGTGCCAGCAGCTTGGTGGTCTACAGGGCGTCCTACGAGCAGTACTTC.

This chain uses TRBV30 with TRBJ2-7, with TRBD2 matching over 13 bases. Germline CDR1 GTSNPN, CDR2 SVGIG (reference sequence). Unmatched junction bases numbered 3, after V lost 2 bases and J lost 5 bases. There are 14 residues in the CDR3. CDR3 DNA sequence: TGTGCCTGGAGTCCCGGACTAGCGGGAGACGAGCAGTACTTC. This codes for CAWSPGLAGDEQYF. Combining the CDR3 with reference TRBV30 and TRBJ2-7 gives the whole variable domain SQTIHQWPATLVQPVGSPLSLECTVEGTSNPNLYWYRQAAGRGLQLLFYSVGIGQISSEVPQNLSASRPQDRQFILSSKKLLLSDSGFYLCAWSPGLAGDEQYFGPGTRLTVT.